The following is a T cell receptor (beta chain) sequence with its context. Stage II-IVA oral cavity squamous cell carcinoma was new and untreated by systemic or radiation therapy. Germline trimming cut 10 bases from V and 6 bases from J; bases unmatched to any gene: 5. Germline-derived CDR1 and CDR2 are MNHEY and SVGAGI. The length of the CDR3 is 12 residues. Assay: immunoSEQ multiplex PCR; the TCRdb copy retains only in-frame clones and omits some. Found here are some 71,000 clones, 80% to 90% of them singletons; the top ten hold roughly 3.4%. This specimen comes from a study of neoadjuvant anti-PD-1 for oral cavity cancer. Study-wide context: Patients without progression got a fourth dose around day 43.

The chain recombines TRBV6-5 with TRBJ2-2; 7 bases are shared with TRBD2. Source: PBMCs, taken before nivolumab (anti-PD-1) treatment. The TCR sequence derives from a person between 35 and 79 years old with oral cavity squamous cell carcinoma. CDR3 protein: CATGLVPGELFF. The CDR3 nucleotides read TGTGCCACCGGACTAGTTCCCGGGGAGCTGTTTTTT.